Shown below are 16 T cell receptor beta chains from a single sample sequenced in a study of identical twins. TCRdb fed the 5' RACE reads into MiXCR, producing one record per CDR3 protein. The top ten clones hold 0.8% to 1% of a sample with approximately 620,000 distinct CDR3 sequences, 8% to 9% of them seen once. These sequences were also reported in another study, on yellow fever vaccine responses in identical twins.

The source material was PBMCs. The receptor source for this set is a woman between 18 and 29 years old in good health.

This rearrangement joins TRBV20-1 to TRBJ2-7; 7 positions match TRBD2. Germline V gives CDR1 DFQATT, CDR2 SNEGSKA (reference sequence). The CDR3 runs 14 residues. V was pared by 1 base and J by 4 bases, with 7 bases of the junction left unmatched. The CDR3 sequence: CSARGRGEGYEQYF. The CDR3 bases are TGCAGTGCTAGAGGTCGCGGGGAGGGGTACGAGCAGTACTTC.

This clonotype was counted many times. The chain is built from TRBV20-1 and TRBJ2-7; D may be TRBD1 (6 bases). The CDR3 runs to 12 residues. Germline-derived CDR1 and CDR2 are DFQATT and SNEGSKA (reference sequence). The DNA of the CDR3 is TGCAGCGCCAGAGGGGGTAGCTACGAGCAGTACTTC. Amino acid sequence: CSARGGSYEQYF.

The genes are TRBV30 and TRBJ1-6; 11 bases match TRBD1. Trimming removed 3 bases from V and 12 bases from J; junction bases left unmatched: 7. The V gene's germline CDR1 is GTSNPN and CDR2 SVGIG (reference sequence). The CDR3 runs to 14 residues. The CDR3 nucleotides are TGTGCCTGGAGGCGGACAGGGGGCGAACAACCCCTCCACTTT. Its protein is CAWRRTGGEQPLHF.

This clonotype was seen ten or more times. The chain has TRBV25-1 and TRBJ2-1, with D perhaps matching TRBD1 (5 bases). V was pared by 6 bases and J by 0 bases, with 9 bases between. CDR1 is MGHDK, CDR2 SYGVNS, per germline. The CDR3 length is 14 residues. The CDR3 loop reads CASSRQGSYNEQFF. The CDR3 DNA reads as TGTGCCAGCAGCCGCCAGGGCTCCTACAATGAGCAGTTCTTC.

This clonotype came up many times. CDR3 in DNA: TGTGCCAGCAGTGAATGGGGTAATAGCAATCAGCCCCAGCATTTT. Its protein is CASSEWGNSNQPQHF. This chain uses TRBV2 with TRBJ1-5; D uncertain. The V end was cut by 2 bases, the J end by 0 bases, with 8 bases between. The CDR3 extends over 15 amino acids. Germline-derived CDR1 and CDR2 are SNHLY and FYNNEI.

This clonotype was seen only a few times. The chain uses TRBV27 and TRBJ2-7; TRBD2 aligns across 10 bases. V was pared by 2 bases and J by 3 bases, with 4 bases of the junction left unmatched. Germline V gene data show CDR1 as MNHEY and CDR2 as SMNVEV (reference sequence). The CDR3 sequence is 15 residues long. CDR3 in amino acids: CASSLRPSGSYEQYF. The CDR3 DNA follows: TGTGCCAGCAGTTTACGGCCTAGCGGGAGCTACGAGCAGTACTTC.

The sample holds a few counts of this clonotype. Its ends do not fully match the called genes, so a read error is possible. In DNA, the CDR3 is TGTGCCAGCAGCCTCGACCTAGTCCTCGATAGGCAGTATTTT. It is translated as CASSLDLVLDRQYF. The chain combines TRBV3-1 with TRBJ2-3; D not certain. From germline, CDR1 is LGHDT and CDR2 YNNKEL (reference sequence). The CDR3 spans 14 residues.

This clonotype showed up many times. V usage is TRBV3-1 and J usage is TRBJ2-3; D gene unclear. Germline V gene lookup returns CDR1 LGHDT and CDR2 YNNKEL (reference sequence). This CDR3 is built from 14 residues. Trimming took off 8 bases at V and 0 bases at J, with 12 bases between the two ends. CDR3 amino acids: CASSWTRSTDTQYF. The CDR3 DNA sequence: TGTGCCAGCTCCTGGACCAGAAGCACAGATACGCAGTATTTT.

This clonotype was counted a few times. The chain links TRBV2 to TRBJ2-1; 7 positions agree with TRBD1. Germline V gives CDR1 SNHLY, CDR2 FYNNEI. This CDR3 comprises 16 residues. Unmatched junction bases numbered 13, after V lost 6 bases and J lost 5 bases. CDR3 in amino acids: CASSQKITGTDNEQFF. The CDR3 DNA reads TGTGCCAGCAGCCAAAAAATTACCGGGACAGACAATGAGCAGTTCTTC.

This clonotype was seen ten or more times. This CDR3 is CATGGRGQTYNEQFF. Here the CDR3 DNA reads TGTGCCACCGGGGGAAGAGGGCAAACCTACAATGAGCAGTTCTTC. The V call is TRBV15, the J call TRBJ2-1, with D perhaps assigned TRBD1 or TRBD2 (5 bases each). The CDR3 has 15 amino acids. Trimming left V 8 bases short and J 2 bases short, with 16 bases between. The germline V gene encodes CDR1 LNHNV and CDR2 YYDKDF (reference sequence).

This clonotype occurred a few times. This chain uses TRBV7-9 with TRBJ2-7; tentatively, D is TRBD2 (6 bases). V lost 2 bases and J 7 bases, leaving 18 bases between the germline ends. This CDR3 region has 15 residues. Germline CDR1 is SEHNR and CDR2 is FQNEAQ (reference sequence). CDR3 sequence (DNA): TGTGCCAGCAGCTTAATTGGGGGGACTTTAGGGGAGCAGTACTTC. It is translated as CASSLIGGTLGEQYF.

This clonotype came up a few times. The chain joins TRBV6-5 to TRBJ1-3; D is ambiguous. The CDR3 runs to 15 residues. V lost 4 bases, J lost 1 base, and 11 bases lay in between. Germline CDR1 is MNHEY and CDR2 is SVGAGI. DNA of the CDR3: TGTGCCAGCAGTTTGGGAGTCGGGTCTGGAAACACCATATATTTT. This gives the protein CASSLGVGSGNTIYF.

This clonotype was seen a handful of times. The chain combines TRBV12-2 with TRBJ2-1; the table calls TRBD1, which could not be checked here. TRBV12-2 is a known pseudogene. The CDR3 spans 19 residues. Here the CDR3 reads CASRLAGQLAPQLGNEQFF. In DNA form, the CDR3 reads TGTGCAAGTCGCTTAGCGGGCCAACTAGCGCCCCAGCTTGGGAATGAGCAGTTCTTC.

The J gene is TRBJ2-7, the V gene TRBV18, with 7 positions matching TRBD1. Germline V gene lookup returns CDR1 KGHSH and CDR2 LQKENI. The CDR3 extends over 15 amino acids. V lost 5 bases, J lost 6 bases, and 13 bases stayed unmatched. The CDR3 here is CASSAYRDSPIEQYF. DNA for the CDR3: TGTGCCAGCTCAGCGTACCGGGACAGCCCTATCGAGCAGTACTTC.

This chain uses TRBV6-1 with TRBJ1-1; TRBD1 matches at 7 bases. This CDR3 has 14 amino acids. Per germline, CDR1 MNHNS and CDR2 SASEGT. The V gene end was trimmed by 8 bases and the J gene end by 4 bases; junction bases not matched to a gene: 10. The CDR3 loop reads CASRFEGAGTEAFF. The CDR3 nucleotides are TGTGCCAGCCGCTTCGAGGGGGCGGGCACTGAAGCTTTCTTT.

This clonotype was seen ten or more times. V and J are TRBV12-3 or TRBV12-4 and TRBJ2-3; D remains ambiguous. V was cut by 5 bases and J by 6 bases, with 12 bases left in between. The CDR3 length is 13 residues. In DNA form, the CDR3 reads TGTGCCAGCAGTGCCTGGACCGGGGATACGCAGTATTTT. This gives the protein CASSAWTGDTQYF.